The entry below gives a single T cell receptor beta chain sequence along with its context. The length of the CDR3 is 14 residues. In germline, CDR1 is SGHVS, CDR2 FQNEAQ. V was trimmed by 4 bases and J by 1 base, leaving 10 bases between them. These data originate in a study of T cells after somatic rescue of genetic block. Sequencing used immunoSEQ multiplex PCR; TCRdb keeps in-frame clones, though not all of them. The sample shows about 72,000 clones, around 90% of them seen only once. The origin of this receptor is a young man. Sequencing used peripheral blood mononuclear cells (PBMCs). The chain couples TRBV7-8 to TRBJ1-1; D unclear. The CDR3 DNA is TGTGCCAGCAGCTCCGCGGAATCGAACACTGAAGCTTTCTTT. Translating it yields CASSSAESNTEAFF.